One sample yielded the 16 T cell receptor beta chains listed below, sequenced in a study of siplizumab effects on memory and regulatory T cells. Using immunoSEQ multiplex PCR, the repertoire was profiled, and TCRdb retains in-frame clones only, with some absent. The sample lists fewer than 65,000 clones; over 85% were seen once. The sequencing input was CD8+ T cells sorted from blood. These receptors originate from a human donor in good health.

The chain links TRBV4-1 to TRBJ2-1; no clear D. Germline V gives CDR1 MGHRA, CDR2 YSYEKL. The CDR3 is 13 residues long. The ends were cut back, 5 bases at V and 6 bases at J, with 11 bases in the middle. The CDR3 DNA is TGCGCCAGCAGCTTGAGAAGGGTCAATGAGCAGTTCTTC. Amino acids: CASSLRRVNEQFF.

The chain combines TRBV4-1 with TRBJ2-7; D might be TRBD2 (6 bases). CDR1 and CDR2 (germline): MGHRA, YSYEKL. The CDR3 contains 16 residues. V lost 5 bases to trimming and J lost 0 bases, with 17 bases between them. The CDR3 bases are TGCGCCAGCAGCTCGGAGGAGGGGATGATCTCCTACGAGCAGTACTTC. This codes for CASSSEEGMISYEQYF.

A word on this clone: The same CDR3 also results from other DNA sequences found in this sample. In nucleotides, the CDR3 is TGTGCCAGCAGTTTTCGCTTAGCCAAAAACATTCAGTACTTC. It translates to CASSFRLAKNIQYF. The chain uses TRBV28 and TRBJ2-4, with D uncertain. Germline CDR1 reads MDHEN; CDR2 reads SYDVKM. Between the trimmed V and J ends, which lost 3 bases and 0 bases, there was a span of 6 bases. The CDR3 loop spans 14 amino acids.

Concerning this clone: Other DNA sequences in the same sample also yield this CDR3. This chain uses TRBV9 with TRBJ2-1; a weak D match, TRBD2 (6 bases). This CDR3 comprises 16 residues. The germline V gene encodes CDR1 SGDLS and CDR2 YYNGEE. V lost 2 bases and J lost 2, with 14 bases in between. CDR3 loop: CASSVGLNPTYNEQFF. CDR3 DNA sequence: TGTGCCAGCAGCGTGGGACTGAACCCCACCTACAATGAGCAGTTCTTC.

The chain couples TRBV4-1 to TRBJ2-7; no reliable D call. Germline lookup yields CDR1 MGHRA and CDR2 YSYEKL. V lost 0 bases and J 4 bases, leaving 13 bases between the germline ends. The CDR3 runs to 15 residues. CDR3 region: CASSQDPLLGYEQYF. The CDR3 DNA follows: TGCGCCAGCAGCCAAGATCCCCTATTAGGGTACGAGCAGTACTTC.

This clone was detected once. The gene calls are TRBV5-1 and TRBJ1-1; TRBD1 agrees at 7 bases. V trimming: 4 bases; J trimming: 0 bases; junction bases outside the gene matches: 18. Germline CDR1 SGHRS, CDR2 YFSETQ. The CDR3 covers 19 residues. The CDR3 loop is CASSPGYHPGQAMNTEAFF. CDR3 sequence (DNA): TGCGCCAGCAGCCCAGGGTACCACCCTGGACAGGCTATGAACACTGAAGCTTTCTTT.

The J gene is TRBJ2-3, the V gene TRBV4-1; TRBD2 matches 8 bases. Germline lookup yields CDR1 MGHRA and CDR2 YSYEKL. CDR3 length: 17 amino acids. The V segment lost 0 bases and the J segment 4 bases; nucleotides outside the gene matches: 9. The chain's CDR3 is CASSQDSEAGEADTQYF. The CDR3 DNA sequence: TGCGCCAGCAGCCAAGATTCCGAAGCGGGAGAGGCAGATACGCAGTATTTT.

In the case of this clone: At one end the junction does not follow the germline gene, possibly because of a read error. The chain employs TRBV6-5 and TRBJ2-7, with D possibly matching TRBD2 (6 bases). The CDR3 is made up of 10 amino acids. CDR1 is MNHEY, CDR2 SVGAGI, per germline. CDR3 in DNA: TGTGCCAGCAGTGCGGGGCCGTTCTATTTC. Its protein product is CASSAGPFYF.

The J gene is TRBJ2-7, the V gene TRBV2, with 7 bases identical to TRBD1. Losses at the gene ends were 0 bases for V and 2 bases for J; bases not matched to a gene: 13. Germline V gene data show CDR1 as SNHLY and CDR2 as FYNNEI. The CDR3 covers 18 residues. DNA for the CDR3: TGTGCCAGCAGTGAAGCGCTTCTTACAGGGGAAGAGCCCTACGAGCAGTACTTC. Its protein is CASSEALLTGEEPYEQYF.

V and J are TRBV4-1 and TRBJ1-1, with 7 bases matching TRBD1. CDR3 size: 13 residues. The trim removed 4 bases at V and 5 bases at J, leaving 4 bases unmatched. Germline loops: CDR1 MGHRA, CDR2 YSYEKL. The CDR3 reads CASSPRGRTEAFF. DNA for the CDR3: TGCGCCAGCAGCCCCAGGGGGAGGACTGAAGCTTTCTTT.

In nucleotides, the CDR3 is TGTGCCAGTGGGAGATCGGAGACCCAGTACTTC. This gives the protein CASGRSETQYF. The V gene is TRBV19, the J gene TRBJ2-5; D perhaps matches TRBD2 (5 bases). V lost 8 bases, J lost 5 bases, and 9 bases lay in between. The CDR3 totals 11 residues. From germline, CDR1 is LNHDA and CDR2 SQIVND (reference sequence).

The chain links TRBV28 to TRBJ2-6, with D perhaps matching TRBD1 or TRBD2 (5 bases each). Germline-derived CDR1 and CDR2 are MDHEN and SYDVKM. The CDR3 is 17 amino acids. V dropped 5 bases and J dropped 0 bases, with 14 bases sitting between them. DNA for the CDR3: TGTGCCAGCAGTCCCCGGGACGGACACTCTGGGGCCAACGTCCTGACTTTC. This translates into CASSPRDGHSGANVLTF.

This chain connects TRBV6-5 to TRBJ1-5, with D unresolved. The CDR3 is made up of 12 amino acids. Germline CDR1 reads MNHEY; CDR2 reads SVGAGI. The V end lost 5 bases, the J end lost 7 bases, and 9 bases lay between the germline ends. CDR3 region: CASSQQNQPQHF. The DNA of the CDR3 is TGTGCCAGCAGTCAGCAGAACCAGCCCCAGCATTTT.

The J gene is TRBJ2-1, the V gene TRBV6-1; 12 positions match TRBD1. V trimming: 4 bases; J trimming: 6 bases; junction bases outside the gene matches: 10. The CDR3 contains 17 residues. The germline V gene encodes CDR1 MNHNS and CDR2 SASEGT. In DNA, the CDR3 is TGTGCCAGCAGTGTGGGACAGGGGGCGTATAGGGGCAATGAGCAGTTCTTC. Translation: CASSVGQGAYRGNEQFF.

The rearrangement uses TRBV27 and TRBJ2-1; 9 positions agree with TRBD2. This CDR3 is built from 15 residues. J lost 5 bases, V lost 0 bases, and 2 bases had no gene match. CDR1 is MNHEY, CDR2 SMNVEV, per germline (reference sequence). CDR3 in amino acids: CASSLSTSGHNEQFF. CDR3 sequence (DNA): TGTGCCAGCAGTTTATCGACTAGCGGCCACAATGAGCAGTTCTTC.

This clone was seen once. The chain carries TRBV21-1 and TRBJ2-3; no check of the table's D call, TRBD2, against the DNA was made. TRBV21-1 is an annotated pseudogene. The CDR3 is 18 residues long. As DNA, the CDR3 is TGTGCCAGCAAGTCAGAGTCGATTAGCGGTAGGCCCACAGATACGCAGTATTTT. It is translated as CASKSESISGRPTDTQYF.